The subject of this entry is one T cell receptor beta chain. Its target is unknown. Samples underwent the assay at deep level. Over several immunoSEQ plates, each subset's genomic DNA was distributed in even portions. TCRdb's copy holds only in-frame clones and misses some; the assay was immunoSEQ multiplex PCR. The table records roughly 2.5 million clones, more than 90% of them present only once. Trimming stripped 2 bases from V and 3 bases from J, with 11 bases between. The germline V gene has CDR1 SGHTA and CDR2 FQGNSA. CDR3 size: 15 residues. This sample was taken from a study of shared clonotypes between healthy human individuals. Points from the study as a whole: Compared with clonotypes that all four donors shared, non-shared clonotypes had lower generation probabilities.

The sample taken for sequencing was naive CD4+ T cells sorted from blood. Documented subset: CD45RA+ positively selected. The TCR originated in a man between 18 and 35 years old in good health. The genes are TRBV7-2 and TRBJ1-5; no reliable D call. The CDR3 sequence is CASSLTFTLNQPQHF. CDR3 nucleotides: TGTGCCAGCAGCTTAACGTTTACCCTCAATCAGCCCCAGCATTTT.